A selection of T cell receptor beta chains follows, all from one sample in a study of blood T cell repertoires in COVID-19. Profiling relied on immunoSEQ multiplex PCR, and the TCRdb table lists in-frame clones only, not all of them. The table has roughly 160,000 clones, roughly 88% seen once. Sequenced sample: PBMCs or T cells enriched from blood (not recorded which). Source of these receptors: an older woman who had recovered from COVID-19. Both conserved end residues are part of each CDR3. The D gene is left open where the match is weak. Clone size is not always given. Where it is, it says once, few, many or a class for expanded clones.

DNA: TGTGCCAGCAGCTCCCAACCGCAGGACAGAGGTGAAAAACTGTTTTTT
CDR3: CASSSQPQDRGEKLFF
D: -
size: -
V: TRBV7-6
J: TRBJ1-4

DNA: TGTGCCAGCAGACCCCAGGGTGTCACCGGGGAGCTGTTTTTT
CDR3: CASRPQGVTGELFF
D: -
size: -
V: TRBV11-2
J: TRBJ2-2

DNA: TGCGCCAGCAGCCTGAATGGGGCAGTCTCTGAAGCTTTCTTT
CDR3: CASSLNGAVSEAFF
D: -
size: -
V: TRBV5-1
J: TRBJ1-1

DNA: TGTGCCAGCAGCTTAGATCCAGTCTACAATGAGCAGTTCTTC
CDR3: CASSLDPVYNEQFF
D: -
size: -
V: TRBV7-2
J: TRBJ2-1

DNA: TGCGCCAGCAGCCACTTAGGACAGGGGGCAATAAACACTGAAGCTTTCTTT
CDR3: CASSHLGQGAINTEAFF
D: TRBD1
size: -
V: TRBV4-1
J: TRBJ1-1

DNA: TGTGCCAGCAGCTTTGAGGGAAACTATGGCTACACCTTC
CDR3: CASSFEGNYGYTF
D: -
size: -
V: TRBV5-4
J: TRBJ1-2

DNA: TGTGCCAGACCTGAAACAGGGGGATACTCACCCCTCCACTTT
CDR3: CARPETGGYSPLHF
D: TRBD1
size: -
V: TRBV6-5
J: TRBJ1-6

DNA: TGTGCCATCAGTGTAACTAGCGGACAAGAGACCCAGTACTTC
CDR3: CAISVTSGQETQYF
D: TRBD2
size: -
V: TRBV10-3
J: TRBJ2-5

DNA: TGTGCCAGCAGCCAGTCTTCACAGAACGAACAGCCCCAGCATTTT
CDR3: CASSQSSQNEQPQHF
D: -
size: few
V: TRBV4-2
J: TRBJ1-5

DNA: TGTGCCAGCAGTTACTCAGGCAGAGCGGCTGAAAAACTGTTTTTT
CDR3: CASSYSGRAAEKLFF
D: -
size: -
V: TRBV6-5
J: TRBJ1-4

DNA: TGTGCCAGCAGCTCGTCTGGCGGAGGCGGAGAGACCCAGTACTTC
CDR3: CASSSSGGGGETQYF
D: -
size: -
V: TRBV7-6
J: TRBJ2-5

DNA: TGTGCCAGCCCCGGACAGAGAAGCACAGATACGCAGTATTTT
CDR3: CASPGQRSTDTQYF
D: -
size: -
V: TRBV7-2
J: TRBJ2-3

DNA: TGTGCCAGCAGCCTAGGAGGAAGCGAAAAACTGTTTTTT
CDR3: CASSLGGSEKLFF
D: -
size: -
V: TRBV3-1/TRBV3-2
J: TRBJ1-4

DNA: TGTGCCATCAGTGAGTCGGCAGGGGGCACTGAAGCTTTCTTT
CDR3: CAISESAGGTEAFF
D: TRBD1
size: few
V: TRBV10-3
J: TRBJ1-1

DNA: TGTGCCAGCAGTGAAGGGGGCATTGCTGGAAACACCATATATTTT
CDR3: CASSEGGIAGNTIYF
D: -
size: -
V: TRBV6-1
J: TRBJ1-3

DNA: TGTGCCAGCAGCCTGGGACAGGGGTCCTCACCCCTCCACTTT
CDR3: CASSLGQGSSPLHF
D: TRBD1
size: -
V: TRBV5-4
J: TRBJ1-6

DNA: TGTGCCAGCCAGGCGATCAGCAATCAGCCCCAGCATTTT
CDR3: CASQAISNQPQHF
D: -
size: -
V: TRBV7-9
J: TRBJ1-5

DNA: TGTGCCAGCTCACATCCAGGGGTCTATGGCTACACCTTC
CDR3: CASSHPGVYGYTF
D: -
size: -
V: TRBV18
J: TRBJ1-2

DNA: TGCGCCAGCAGCTTGGATAGTAGCGGCGAGACCCAGTACTTC
CDR3: CASSLDSSGETQYF
D: -
size: -
V: TRBV5-1
J: TRBJ2-5

DNA: TGCGCCAGCAGGGGAGGACCCTCCTACGAGCAGTACTTC
CDR3: CASRGGPSYEQYF
D: -
size: -
V: TRBV5-1
J: TRBJ2-7

DNA: TGTGCCAGCAGCGTCGGTCTAGCACCTAGCACAGATACGCAGTATTTT
CDR3: CASSVGLAPSTDTQYF
D: -
size: -
V: TRBV9
J: TRBJ2-3

DNA: TGTGCCAGCAGCCCAAGTGGGGGGGGCCGCAATTCACCCCTCCACTTT
CDR3: CASSPSGGGRNSPLHF
D: -
size: -
V: TRBV9
J: TRBJ1-6

DNA: TGCGCCAGCAGCTCCGGACAGGGAGGCTCTGGAAACACCATATATTTT
CDR3: CASSSGQGGSGNTIYF
D: TRBD1
size: few
V: TRBV5-1
J: TRBJ1-3

DNA: TGTGCCAGCAGCTTGAATCGACAGGCCTGGGAGACCCAGTACTTC
CDR3: CASSLNRQAWETQYF
D: -
size: -
V: TRBV5-4
J: TRBJ2-5

DNA: TGTGCCAGCTCACCGCTGGGGGGCGAGCAGTACTTC
CDR3: CASSPLGGEQYF
D: -
size: -
V: TRBV18
J: TRBJ2-7

DNA: TGTGCCAGCAGTTTATTGGGTAGGGGGCTGTATGGCTACACCTTC
CDR3: CASSLLGRGLYGYTF
D: TRBD1
size: once
V: TRBV27
J: TRBJ1-2

DNA: TGTGCCAGCATCCGGCAGGGGAATTCACCCCTCCACTTT
CDR3: CASIRQGNSPLHF
D: -
size: -
V: TRBV28
J: TRBJ1-6

DNA: TGTGCCAGCAGCCAAGAGACTAGAGCGGGAGGGCGGGATGAGCAGTTCTTC
CDR3: CASSQETRAGGRDEQFF
D: TRBD2
size: -
V: TRBV4-2
J: TRBJ2-1

DNA: TGTGCCATTGGGGCGCCCACGTTTGGGCCCCAGCATTTT
CDR3: CAIGAPTFGPQHF
D: -
size: once
V: TRBV19
J: TRBJ1-5

DNA: TGTGCCAGCAGTTTGCCAGGCTACGAGCAGTACTTC
CDR3: CASSLPGYEQYF
D: -
size: -
V: TRBV28
J: TRBJ2-7

DNA: TGCGCCAGCAGCCAAGTCCGACTAGCGGGAGGGTTCAATGAGCAGTTCTTC
CDR3: CASSQVRLAGGFNEQFF
D: TRBD2
size: -
V: TRBV4-1
J: TRBJ2-1

DNA: TGTGCCAGCAGTCCCGGGACAGTGGTTAACACTGAAGCTTTCTTT
CDR3: CASSPGTVVNTEAFF
D: TRBD1
size: -
V: TRBV28
J: TRBJ1-1

DNA: TGCGCCAGCAGCTCCACAGGCTTTTCCCATGGCTACACCTTC
CDR3: CASSSTGFSHGYTF
D: -
size: -
V: TRBV5-1
J: TRBJ1-2

DNA: TGTGCCTGGCAGGGGTGGGGAAATTATGGCTACACCTTC
CDR3: CAWQGWGNYGYTF
D: -
size: -
V: TRBV30
J: TRBJ1-2

DNA: TGTGCCATCAGTGAACCGCGGGGGGGCAGGAATGAGCAGTTCTTC
CDR3: CAISEPRGGRNEQFF
D: TRBD2
size: -
V: TRBV10-3
J: TRBJ2-1

DNA: TGTGCCAGCAGTGGACTGGATACGTTTAGACCCGACAATGAGCAGTTCTTC
CDR3: CASSGLDTFRPDNEQFF
D: -
size: -
V: TRBV6-1
J: TRBJ2-1

DNA: TGTGCCAGCAGCTTATCAGGGAATGGTATAGCTTTCTTT
CDR3: CASSLSGNGIAFF
D: -
size: -
V: TRBV7-9
J: TRBJ1-1

DNA: TGTGCCACCAGCAGAGGCCAGGACAGGGGTAGTTCACCCCTCCACTTT
CDR3: CATSRGQDRGSSPLHF
D: TRBD1
size: few
V: TRBV15
J: TRBJ1-6

DNA: TGCGCCAGCAGCTCTGGACAGTTTAGCACAGATACGCAGTATTTT
CDR3: CASSSGQFSTDTQYF
D: -
size: -
V: TRBV5-1
J: TRBJ2-3

DNA: TGTGCCAGCAGTGAAACCAGGAACACCGGGGAGCTGTTTTTT
CDR3: CASSETRNTGELFF
D: -
size: -
V: TRBV2
J: TRBJ2-2

DNA: TGTGCCAGCAGTTTCCGGGGCCAAGAGACCCAGTACTTC
CDR3: CASSFRGQETQYF
D: -
size: -
V: TRBV27
J: TRBJ2-5

DNA: TGTGCCAGTAGTAGAGGATACCAAGAGACCCAGTACTTC
CDR3: CASSRGYQETQYF
D: -
size: -
V: TRBV19
J: TRBJ2-5

DNA: TGTGCCAGCTCCCTAGACAGGGGTCGTGGTGAGCAGTTCTTC
CDR3: CASSLDRGRGEQFF
D: TRBD1
size: once
V: TRBV18
J: TRBJ2-1

DNA: TGTGCCAGCAGCCTCGTCGGGGATCTCACTGAAGCTTTCTTT
CDR3: CASSLVGDLTEAFF
D: -
size: -
V: TRBV3-1/TRBV3-2
J: TRBJ1-1

DNA: TGTGCCAGCAGTGAAGGGATGGGACAGGGGTTCTCTGGAAACACCATATATTTT
CDR3: CASSEGMGQGFSGNTIYF
D: TRBD1
size: -
V: TRBV25-1
J: TRBJ1-3

DNA: TGCGCCAGCAGCTTGGACGGCCAGGGGGGCTACACCTTC
CDR3: CASSLDGQGGYTF
D: -
size: -
V: TRBV5-1
J: TRBJ1-2

DNA: TGTGCCTGGAGTGTATTCGGGGTCTATGGCTACACCTTC
CDR3: CAWSVFGVYGYTF
D: -
size: -
V: TRBV30
J: TRBJ1-2

DNA: TGTGCCAGCTCCGAGACTAGCGGCACAGATACGCAGTATTTT
CDR3: CASSETSGTDTQYF
D: TRBD2
size: once
V: TRBV7-2
J: TRBJ2-3

DNA: TGTGCCAGCAGGGCGAGGCGGGACAGGGACTCCGAGCAGTACTTC
CDR3: CASRARRDRDSEQYF
D: TRBD1
size: -
V: TRBV6-6
J: TRBJ2-7

DNA: TGTGCCAGCAGTGAACGGCTGGGCACCAACTCCTACAATGAGCAGTTCTTC
CDR3: CASSERLGTNSYNEQFF
D: -
size: -
V: TRBV6-1
J: TRBJ2-1

DNA: TGTGCCAGCAGTTCGACCAGGACTAGCCGGCGTCCGTATTTT
CDR3: CASSSTRTSRRPYF
D: TRBD2
size: -
V: TRBV28
J: TRBJ2-3

DNA: TGCGCCAGCAGCGTGATAGGGCAGGGAAGGGCTAATTCACCCCTCCACTTT
CDR3: CASSVIGQGRANSPLHF
D: -
size: -
V: TRBV5-1
J: TRBJ1-6

DNA: TGTGCCAGCAGTCCCCAGGGATATGGTGAAAAACTGTTTTTT
CDR3: CASSPQGYGEKLFF
D: -
size: -
V: TRBV6-2/TRBV6-3
J: TRBJ1-4